This T cell receptor (beta chain) was captured in a study of T cells in Graves' hyperthyroidism and ophthalmopathy. For the study at large: Peripheral blood was secured at the point of initial diagnosis, before any treatment.

Diagnoses used clinical symptoms, serum thyroxine and TRAb, thyroid ultrasound and orbital computed tomography. TCR beta CDR3 regions were amplified from RNA. TCR CDR3 underwent first-round RT-PCR with the HTBI primer set. TCRdb reprocessed the multiplex PCR reads via MiXCR and lists one record per CDR3 protein. Found here are 550,000 to 800,000 distinct CDR3 sequences, about a sixth of them singletons; the top ten hold approximately 8.4%. General study points: Ophthalmopathy got predicted by the model a median 6.5 months before its onset.

CDR3 length: 14 amino acids. Per the germline V gene, CDR1 is MNHNS and CDR2 is SASEGT. Trimming took off 5 bases at V and 2 bases at J, with 13 bases between the two ends. This clonotype was seen a few times. Its antigen is not known. The rearrangement uses TRBV6-1 and TRBJ2-7; maybe TRBD2 (6 bases). The sequenced material came from blood. This receptor was identified in a young man with Graves' hyperthyroidism. The CDR3 protein is CASSYRGAPYEQYF. For the CDR3, the DNA is TGTGCCAGCAGTTATCGCGGGGCTCCCTACGAGCAGTACTTC.